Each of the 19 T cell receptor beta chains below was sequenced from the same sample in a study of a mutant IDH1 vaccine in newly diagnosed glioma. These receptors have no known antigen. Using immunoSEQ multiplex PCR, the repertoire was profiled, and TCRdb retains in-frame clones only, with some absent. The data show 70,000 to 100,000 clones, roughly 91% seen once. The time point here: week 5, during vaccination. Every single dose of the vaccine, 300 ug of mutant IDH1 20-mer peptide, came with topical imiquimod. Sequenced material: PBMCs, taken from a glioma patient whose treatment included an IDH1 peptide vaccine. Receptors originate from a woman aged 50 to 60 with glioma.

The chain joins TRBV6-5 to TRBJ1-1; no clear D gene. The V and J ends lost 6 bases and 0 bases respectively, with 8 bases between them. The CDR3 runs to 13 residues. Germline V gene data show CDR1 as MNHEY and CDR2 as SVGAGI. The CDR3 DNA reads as TGTGCCAGCAGGGTCCACTTGAACACTGAAGCTTTCTTT. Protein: CASRVHLNTEAFF.

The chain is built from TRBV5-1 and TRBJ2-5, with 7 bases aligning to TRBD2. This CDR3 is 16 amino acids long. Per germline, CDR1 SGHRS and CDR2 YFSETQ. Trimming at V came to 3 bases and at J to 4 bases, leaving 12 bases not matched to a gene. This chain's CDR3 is CASSSPLGGSGETQYF. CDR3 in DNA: TGCGCCAGCAGCTCACCGCTCGGGGGGTCCGGAGAGACCCAGTACTTC.

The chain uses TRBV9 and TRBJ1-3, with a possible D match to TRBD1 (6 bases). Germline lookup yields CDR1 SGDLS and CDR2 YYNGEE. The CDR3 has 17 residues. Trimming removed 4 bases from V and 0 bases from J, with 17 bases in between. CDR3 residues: CASSPSSGAISGNTIYF. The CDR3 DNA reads TGTGCCAGCAGCCCCAGCTCGGGGGCGATCTCTGGAAACACCATATATTTT. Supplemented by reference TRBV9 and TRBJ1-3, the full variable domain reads DSGVTQTPKHLITATGQRVTLRCSPRSGDLSVYWYQQSLDQGLQFLIQYYNGEERAKGNILERFSAQQFPDLHSELNLSSLELGDSALYFCASSPSSGAISGNTIYFGEGSWLTVV.

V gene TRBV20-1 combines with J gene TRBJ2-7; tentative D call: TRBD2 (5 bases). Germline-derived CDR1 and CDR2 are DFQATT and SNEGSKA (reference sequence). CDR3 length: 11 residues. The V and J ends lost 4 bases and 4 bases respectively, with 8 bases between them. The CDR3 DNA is TGCAGTGCTAAAGAGGGTTACGAGCAGTACTTC. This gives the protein CSAKEGYEQYF.

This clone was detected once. The CDR3 loop reads CASRTGGPYEQYF. In nucleotides, the CDR3 is TGTGCCAGCAGGACAGGGGGGCCCTACGAGCAGTACTTC. The gene calls are TRBV2 and TRBJ2-7; TRBD1 agrees at 9 bases. From germline, CDR1 is SNHLY and CDR2 FYNNEI. The V and J ends lost 6 bases and 2 bases, in that order; junction bases with no gene match: 2. This CDR3 has 13 amino acids.

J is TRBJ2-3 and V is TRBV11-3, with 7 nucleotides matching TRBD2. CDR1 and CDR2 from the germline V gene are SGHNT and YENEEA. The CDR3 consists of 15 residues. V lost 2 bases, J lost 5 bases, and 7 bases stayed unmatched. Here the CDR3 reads CASSLNGGERDTQYF. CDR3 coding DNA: TGTGCCAGCAGCTTAAATGGGGGGGAGAGAGATACGCAGTATTTT.

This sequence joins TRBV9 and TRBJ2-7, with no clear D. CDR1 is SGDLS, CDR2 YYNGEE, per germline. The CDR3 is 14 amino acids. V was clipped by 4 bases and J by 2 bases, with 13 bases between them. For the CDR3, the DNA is TGTGCCAGCAGCCCTAGGGTCAGTGCCTACGAGCAGTACTTC. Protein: CASSPRVSAYEQYF.

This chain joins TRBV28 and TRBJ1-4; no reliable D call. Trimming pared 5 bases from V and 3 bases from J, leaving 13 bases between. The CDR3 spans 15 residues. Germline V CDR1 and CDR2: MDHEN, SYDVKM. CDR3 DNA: TGTGCCAGCAGTCCCTTTAAGACTGCTAATGAAAAACTGTTTTTT. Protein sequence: CASSPFKTANEKLFF.

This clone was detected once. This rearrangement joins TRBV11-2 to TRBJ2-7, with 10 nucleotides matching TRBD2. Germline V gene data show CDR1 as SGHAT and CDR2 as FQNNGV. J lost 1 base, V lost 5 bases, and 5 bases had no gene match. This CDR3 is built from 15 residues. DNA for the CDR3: TGTGCCAGCAGCCCCCGGACTAGCGGTTCCTACGAGCAGTACTTC. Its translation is CASSPRTSGSYEQYF.

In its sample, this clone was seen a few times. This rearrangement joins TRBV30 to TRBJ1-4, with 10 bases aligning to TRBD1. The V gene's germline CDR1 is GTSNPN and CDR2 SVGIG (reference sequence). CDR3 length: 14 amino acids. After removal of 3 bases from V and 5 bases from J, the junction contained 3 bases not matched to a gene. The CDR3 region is CAWRKGQGNEKLFF. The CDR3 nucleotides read TGTGCCTGGAGGAAGGGACAGGGGAATGAAAAACTGTTTTTT.

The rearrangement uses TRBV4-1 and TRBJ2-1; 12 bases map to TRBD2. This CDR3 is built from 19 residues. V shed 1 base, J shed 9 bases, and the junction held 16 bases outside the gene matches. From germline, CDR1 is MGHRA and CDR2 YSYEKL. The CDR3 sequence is CASSQVRGRTSGAGGEQFF. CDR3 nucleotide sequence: TGCGCCAGCAGCCAAGTGAGGGGTAGGACTAGCGGGGCAGGGGGTGAGCAGTTCTTC.

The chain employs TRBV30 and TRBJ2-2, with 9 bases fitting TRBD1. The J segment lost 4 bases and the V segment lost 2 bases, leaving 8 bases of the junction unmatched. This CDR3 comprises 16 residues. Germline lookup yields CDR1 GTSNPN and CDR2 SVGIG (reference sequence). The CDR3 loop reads CAWSTRTGAFTGELFF. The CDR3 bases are TGTGCCTGGAGTACACGGACAGGGGCGTTCACCGGGGAGCTGTTTTTT.

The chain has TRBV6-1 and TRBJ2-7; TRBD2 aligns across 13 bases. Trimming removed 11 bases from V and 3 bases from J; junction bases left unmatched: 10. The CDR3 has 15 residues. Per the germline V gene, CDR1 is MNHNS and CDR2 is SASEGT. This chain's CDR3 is CAGGTSGRALYEQYF. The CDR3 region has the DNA TGTGCCGGGGGAACTAGCGGGAGGGCCCTCTACGAGCAGTACTTC.

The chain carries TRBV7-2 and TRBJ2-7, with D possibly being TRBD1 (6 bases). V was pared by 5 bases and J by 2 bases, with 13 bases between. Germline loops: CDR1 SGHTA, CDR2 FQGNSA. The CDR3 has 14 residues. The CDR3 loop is CASSLRQETYEQYF. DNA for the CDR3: TGTGCCAGCAGCCTCCGACAGGAAACCTACGAGCAGTACTTC.

CDR3 sequence reads: CASSRLGPTGEKLFF. The CDR3 nucleotides read TGTGCCAGCAGTCGACTGGGACCTACGGGAGAAAAACTGTTTTTT. The V and J genes are TRBV27 and TRBJ1-4; TRBD1 is a possible D gene (5 bases). Trimming cost V 5 bases and J 8 bases, with 18 bases left between them. This CDR3 comprises 15 residues. The germline V gene encodes CDR1 MNHEY and CDR2 SMNVEV (reference sequence).

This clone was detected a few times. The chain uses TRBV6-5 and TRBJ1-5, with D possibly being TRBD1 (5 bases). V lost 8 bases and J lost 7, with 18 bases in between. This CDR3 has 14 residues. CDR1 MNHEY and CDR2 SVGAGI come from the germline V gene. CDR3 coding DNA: TGTGCCAGCCCCCCAGGGAGGGGCCAACAGCCCCAGCATTTT. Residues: CASPPGRGQQPQHF.

The CDR3 coding sequence is TGTGCCAGCAGCCAAGAGGCTAGCGGGCCATACGAGCAGTACTTC. This sequence encodes CASSQEASGPYEQYF. The V gene is TRBV4-2, the J gene TRBJ2-7; 8 nucleotides line up with TRBD2. CDR3 length: 15 residues. Per the germline V gene, CDR1 is LGHNA and CDR2 is YNFKEQ. V was clipped by 0 bases and J by 4 bases; unmatched bases: 5.

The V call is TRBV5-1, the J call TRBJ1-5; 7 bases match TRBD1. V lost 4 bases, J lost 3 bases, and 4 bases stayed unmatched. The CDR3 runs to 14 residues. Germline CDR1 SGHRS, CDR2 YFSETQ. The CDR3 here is CASSPGQDNQPQHF. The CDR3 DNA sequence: TGCGCCAGCAGCCCAGGACAGGACAATCAGCCCCAGCATTTT.

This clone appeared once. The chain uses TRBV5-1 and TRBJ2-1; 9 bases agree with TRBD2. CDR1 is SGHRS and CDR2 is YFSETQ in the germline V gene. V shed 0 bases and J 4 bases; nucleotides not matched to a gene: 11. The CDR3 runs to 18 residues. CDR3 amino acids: CASSLGLGTSLSYNEQFF. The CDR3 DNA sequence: TGCGCCAGCAGCTTGGGGTTGGGGACTAGCCTATCGTACAATGAGCAGTTCTTC.